Listed below are T cell receptor beta chains from one sample, sequenced in a study of blood T cell repertoires in COVID-19. TCRdb's table, derived via immunoSEQ multiplex PCR, lists solely in-frame clones and lacks some. The sample has about 220,000 clones, roughly 80% seen once. Sequencing was done on a sample of peripheral blood. Every receptor here comes from a woman aged 60 to 75 who had recovered from COVID-19. Each CDR3 is given with its conserved first and last residue. D genes are given only for firm matches. Rows may omit the clone size; those that give it use once, few, many or a size class.

j_gene: TRBJ1-4; abundance: .; v_gene: TRBV6-5; d_gene: .; CDR3aa: CASREAATNEKLFF; CDR3nt: TGTGCCAGCAGGGAGGCCGCAACTAATGAAAAACTGTTTTTT
j_gene: TRBJ1-1; abundance: .; v_gene: TRBV28; d_gene: TRBD1; CDR3aa: CASSLYGTGITEAFF; CDR3nt: TGTGCCAGCAGTTTATATGGGACAGGGATCACTGAAGCTTTCTTT
j_gene: TRBJ1-1; abundance: .; v_gene: TRBV15; d_gene: TRBD1; CDR3aa: CATSERQGLGTEAFF; CDR3nt: TGTGCCACCAGCGAAAGACAGGGTTTGGGGACTGAAGCTTTCTTT
j_gene: TRBJ2-1; abundance: few; v_gene: TRBV6-6; d_gene: .; CDR3aa: CASSYSGSDEQFF; CDR3nt: TGTGCCAGCAGTTATTCGGGGAGCGATGAGCAGTTCTTC
j_gene: TRBJ1-2; abundance: .; v_gene: TRBV6-1; d_gene: .; CDR3aa: CASSEGQTSNYGYTF; CDR3nt: TGTGCCAGCAGTGAAGGACAGACCTCTAACTATGGCTACACCTTC
j_gene: TRBJ2-7; abundance: .; v_gene: TRBV27; d_gene: .; CDR3aa: CASSANPYEQYF; CDR3nt: TGTGCCAGCAGCGCTAATCCCTACGAGCAGTACTTC
j_gene: TRBJ2-2; abundance: few; v_gene: TRBV3-1/TRBV3-2; d_gene: .; CDR3aa: CASSQVLRTGELFF; CDR3nt: TGTGCCAGCAGCCAAGTCTTGAGGACCGGGGAGCTGTTTTTT
j_gene: TRBJ2-3; abundance: .; v_gene: TRBV6-4; d_gene: TRBD2; CDR3aa: CASSPGLVGSDTQYF; CDR3nt: TGTGCCAGCAGCCCCGGACTAGTTGGTTCCGATACGCAGTATTTT
j_gene: TRBJ1-3; abundance: .; v_gene: TRBV5-1; d_gene: .; CDR3aa: CASSLAAGAGNTIYF; CDR3nt: TGCGCCAGCAGCTTGGCCGCGGGGGCTGGAAACACCATATATTTT
j_gene: TRBJ1-1; abundance: .; v_gene: TRBV18; d_gene: .; CDR3aa: CASSPAAGATEAFF; CDR3nt: TGTGCCAGCTCACCCGCGGCAGGGGCGACTGAAGCTTTCTTT
j_gene: TRBJ2-3; abundance: .; v_gene: TRBV29-1; d_gene: .; CDR3aa: CSVERGQDLFSSTDTQYF; CDR3nt: TGCAGCGTTGAACGGGGACAAGACTTATTTTCTAGCACAGATACGCAGTATTTT
j_gene: TRBJ1-1; abundance: .; v_gene: TRBV6-5; d_gene: .; CDR3aa: CAAGRATYTEAFF; CDR3nt: TGTGCGGCGGGCCGGGCGACCTACACTGAAGCTTTCTTT
j_gene: TRBJ1-1; abundance: many; v_gene: TRBV7-8; d_gene: .; CDR3aa: CASSFVNTEAFF; CDR3nt: TGTGCCAGCAGCTTCGTGAACACTGAAGCTTTCTTT
j_gene: TRBJ2-3; abundance: .; v_gene: TRBV10-3; d_gene: TRBD2; CDR3aa: CAISEPQRGADTQYF; CDR3nt: TGTGCCATCAGTGAGCCTCAGCGGGGGGCAGATACGCAGTATTTT
j_gene: TRBJ1-1; abundance: .; v_gene: TRBV4-2; d_gene: .; CDR3aa: CASSQAGGGTEAFF; CDR3nt: TGTGCCAGCAGCCAAGCCGGGGGGGGAACTGAAGCTTTCTTT
j_gene: TRBJ2-5; abundance: .; v_gene: TRBV14; d_gene: TRBD2; CDR3aa: CASSSRTSGAWAQYF; CDR3nt: TGTGCCAGCAGCTCCCGAACTAGCGGCGCCTGGGCCCAGTACTTC
j_gene: TRBJ1-2; abundance: .; v_gene: TRBV5-1; d_gene: .; CDR3aa: CASSRARGPNYGYTF; CDR3nt: TGCGCCAGCAGCCGAGCCAGGGGACCTAACTATGGCTACACCTTC
j_gene: TRBJ2-1; abundance: once; v_gene: TRBV5-6; d_gene: .; CDR3aa: CASSLVGESYNEQFF; CDR3nt: TGTGCCAGCAGCTTGGTGGGAGAATCCTACAATGAGCAGTTCTTC
j_gene: TRBJ2-2; abundance: .; v_gene: TRBV6-6; d_gene: .; CDR3aa: CASSYGTGQPGELFF; CDR3nt: TGTGCCAGCAGTTATGGCACAGGACAACCCGGGGAGCTGTTTTTT
j_gene: TRBJ2-7; abundance: once; v_gene: TRBV4-1; d_gene: .; CDR3aa: CASSQRVIVGKAAFEQYF; CDR3nt: TGCGCCAGCAGCCAGAGGGTAATTGTAGGGAAGGCGGCGTTCGAGCAGTACTTC
j_gene: TRBJ2-7; abundance: .; v_gene: TRBV30; d_gene: TRBD1; CDR3aa: CAWRSGTGLGEQYF; CDR3nt: TGTGCCTGGAGGTCGGGGACAGGGCTTGGCGAGCAGTACTTC
j_gene: TRBJ2-2; abundance: .; v_gene: TRBV6-5; d_gene: TRBD1; CDR3aa: CASTGRGHAGELFF; CDR3nt: TGTGCCAGCACTGGCAGGGGGCATGCCGGGGAGCTGTTTTTT
j_gene: TRBJ1-4; abundance: .; v_gene: TRBV7-9; d_gene: .; CDR3aa: CASSPLQGEKLFF; CDR3nt: TGTGCCAGCAGCCCTCTCCAGGGGGAAAAACTGTTTTTT
j_gene: TRBJ1-6; abundance: .; v_gene: TRBV5-4; d_gene: .; CDR3aa: CASRRAGGSPLHF; CDR3nt: TGTGCCAGCAGGCGGGCCGGCGGGTCACCCCTCCACTTT
j_gene: TRBJ2-7; abundance: few; v_gene: TRBV18; d_gene: .; CDR3aa: CASSPGEQNYEQYF; CDR3nt: TGTGCCAGCTCTCCCGGGGAACAGAACTACGAGCAGTACTTC
j_gene: TRBJ1-2; abundance: .; v_gene: TRBV7-8; d_gene: TRBD1; CDR3aa: CASSTRDRGPRGYTF; CDR3nt: TGTGCCAGCAGCACGCGGGACAGGGGGCCTCGGGGCTACACCTTC
j_gene: TRBJ2-2; abundance: .; v_gene: TRBV4-3; d_gene: .; CDR3aa: CASSQEDSRTGELFF; CDR3nt: TGCGCCAGCAGCCAAGAGGACTCCCGCACCGGGGAGCTGTTTTTT
j_gene: TRBJ2-7; abundance: few; v_gene: TRBV5-6; d_gene: TRBD2; CDR3aa: CASSLGLAGEPYEQYF; CDR3nt: TGTGCCAGCAGCTTGGGGCTAGCGGGGGAACCCTACGAGCAGTACTTC
j_gene: TRBJ1-1; abundance: .; v_gene: TRBV18; d_gene: TRBD1; CDR3aa: CASSPPGRQGEAFF; CDR3nt: TGTGCCAGCTCACCACCCGGTCGACAGGGTGAAGCTTTCTTT
j_gene: TRBJ1-5; abundance: .; v_gene: TRBV7-2; d_gene: .; CDR3aa: CASSAGQLNQPQHF; CDR3nt: TGTGCCAGCAGCGCTGGACAGCTAAATCAGCCCCAGCATTTT
j_gene: TRBJ2-2; abundance: .; v_gene: TRBV12-5; d_gene: TRBD1; CDR3aa: CASGPTRTGGGIANTGELFF; CDR3nt: TGTGCTAGTGGTCCCACCCGGACAGGGGGGGGAATTGCGAACACCGGGGAGCTGTTTTTT
j_gene: TRBJ2-7; abundance: .; v_gene: TRBV4-2; d_gene: TRBD2; CDR3aa: CASSQEIRGGLAGGYEQYF; CDR3nt: TGTGCCAGCAGCCAAGAAATCCGAGGAGGGCTAGCGGGTGGCTACGAGCAGTACTTC
j_gene: TRBJ2-5; abundance: .; v_gene: TRBV5-6; d_gene: .; CDR3aa: CASTKLAAPQETQYF; CDR3nt: TGTGCCAGCACCAAATTAGCTGCGCCCCAAGAGACCCAGTACTTC
j_gene: TRBJ1-1; abundance: .; v_gene: TRBV5-1; d_gene: TRBD1; CDR3aa: CASSTGQGTEAFF; CDR3nt: TGCGCCAGCAGCACGGGACAGGGAACTGAAGCTTTCTTT
j_gene: TRBJ1-2; abundance: few; v_gene: TRBV7-2; d_gene: TRBD1; CDR3aa: CASSSRDRGYYGYTF; CDR3nt: TGTGCCAGCAGCTCCCGGGACAGGGGATACTATGGCTACACCTTC
j_gene: TRBJ2-7; abundance: few; v_gene: TRBV6-1; d_gene: .; CDR3aa: CATSGDWTTRHYEQYF; CDR3nt: TGTGCCACCAGTGGGGACTGGACTACCCGCCACTACGAGCAGTACTTC
j_gene: TRBJ2-1; abundance: few; v_gene: TRBV29-1; d_gene: TRBD2; CDR3aa: CSVSSGTSGFNEQFF; CDR3nt: TGCAGCGTTAGCTCCGGGACTAGCGGGTTCAATGAGCAGTTCTTC
j_gene: TRBJ1-1; abundance: .; v_gene: TRBV5-6; d_gene: TRBD1; CDR3aa: CASSGYRGANTEAFF; CDR3nt: TGTGCCAGCAGCGGTTACAGGGGGGCTAACACTGAAGCTTTCTTT
j_gene: TRBJ1-5; abundance: .; v_gene: TRBV5-1; d_gene: .; CDR3aa: CASSATGMGGNQPQHF; CDR3nt: TGCGCCAGCAGCGCTACAGGGATGGGGGGCAATCAGCCCCAGCATTTT
j_gene: TRBJ1-1; abundance: once; v_gene: TRBV4-1; d_gene: .; CDR3aa: CASSRGGGTEAFF; CDR3nt: TGCGCCAGCAGCCGTGGGGGGGGGACTGAAGCTTTCTTT
j_gene: TRBJ1-6; abundance: .; v_gene: TRBV4-1; d_gene: .; CDR3aa: CASSQDVTGRLHF; CDR3nt: TGCGCCAGCAGCCAAGATGTGACAGGCCGCCTTCACTTT
j_gene: TRBJ1-4; abundance: few; v_gene: TRBV19; d_gene: .; CDR3aa: CASSGRATNEKLFF; CDR3nt: TGTGCCAGTAGTGGCAGGGCCACTAATGAAAAACTGTTTTTT
j_gene: TRBJ2-1; abundance: .; v_gene: TRBV14; d_gene: TRBD2; CDR3aa: CASSRILAGSYNEQFF; CDR3nt: TGTGCCAGCAGCCGAATACTAGCGGGGAGCTACAATGAGCAGTTCTTC
j_gene: TRBJ1-6; abundance: .; v_gene: TRBV27; d_gene: .; CDR3aa: CASSLSGGYNSPLHF; CDR3nt: TGTGCCAGCAGTTTATCCGGGGGTTATAATTCACCCCTCCACTTT
j_gene: TRBJ2-1; abundance: .; v_gene: TRBV7-2; d_gene: TRBD2; CDR3aa: CASSLRASGGEQFF; CDR3nt: TGTGCCAGCAGCTTAAGGGCTAGCGGGGGTGAGCAGTTCTTC
j_gene: TRBJ1-6; abundance: once; v_gene: TRBV4-1; d_gene: TRBD1; CDR3aa: CASSPTGPSSYNSPLHF; CDR3nt: TGCGCCAGCAGCCCGACAGGGCCAAGCTCCTATAATTCACCCCTCCACTTT
j_gene: TRBJ1-5; abundance: .; v_gene: TRBV6-2/TRBV6-3; d_gene: .; CDR3aa: CASSYRGGQPQHF; CDR3nt: TGTGCCAGCAGTTATAGGGGGGGTCAGCCCCAGCATTTT